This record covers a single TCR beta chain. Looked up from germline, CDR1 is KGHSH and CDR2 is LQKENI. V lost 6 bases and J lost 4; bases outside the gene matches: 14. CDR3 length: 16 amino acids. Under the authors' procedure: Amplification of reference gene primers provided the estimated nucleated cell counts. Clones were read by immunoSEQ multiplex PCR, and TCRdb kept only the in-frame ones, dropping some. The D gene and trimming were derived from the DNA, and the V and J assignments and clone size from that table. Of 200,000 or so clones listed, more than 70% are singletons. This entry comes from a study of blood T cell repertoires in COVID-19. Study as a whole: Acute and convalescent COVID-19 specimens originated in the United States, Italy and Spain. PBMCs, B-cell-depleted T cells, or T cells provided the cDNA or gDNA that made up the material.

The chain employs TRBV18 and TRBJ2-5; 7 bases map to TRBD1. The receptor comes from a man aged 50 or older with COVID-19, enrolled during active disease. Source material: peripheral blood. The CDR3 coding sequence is TGTGCCAGCTCCCGGTTACCGGGACAGAACGCAGAGACCCAGTACTTC. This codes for CASSRLPGQNAETQYF.